These T cell receptor beta chains were read from a single sample in a study of T cell responses to AZD1222 COVID-19 vaccine. Here immunoSEQ multiplex PCR was the method, and the copy in TCRdb shows in-frame clones only, minus some. The profile shows approximately 90,000 clones, 80% to 90% of them singletons. The starting material was peripheral blood, obtained on day 0 of AZD1222 vaccination. The source of these receptors is an adult in good health. Each CDR3 is given without its conserved first and last residue.

v_gene,CDR3aa
TRBV5-1,ASSLRDRGHEQF
TRBV28,ASSENSYEQY
TRBV7-8,ASSLAGASLDTQY
TRBV12-3/TRBV12-4,ASSSGQTQY
TRBV6-1,ASSERGLATDTQY
TRBV9,ASSVSGQVGDEQY
TRBV27,ASSSYGTGYNNEQF
TRBV18,ASSLVAVGTDTQY
TRBV5-1,ASSLVQVGNNEQF
TRBV19,ASSRTGRASEKLF
TRBV7-2,ASSLQPQGNEQF
TRBV7-6,ASSPGTPNSNQPQH
TRBV11-3,ASSLPGQGMDEQY
TRBV2,ASRRGGEVQPQH
TRBV6-5,ASSQGTYEQY
TRBV6-5,ATETGNYGYT
TRBV12-5,ASGLFSSYNEQF
TRBV24-1,ATSDNSRGYT
TRBV9,ASSVGPGSTDTQY
TRBV4-2,ASSRLGGNTGELF
TRBV3-1/TRBV3-2,ASSPGTDSYEQY
TRBV6-5,ASSYGTDNEQF
TRBV18,ASSPNRGRNEKLF
TRBV28,ASSRSTGGYT
TRBV11-2,ASSLGDRASEAF
TRBV4-2,ASSPSLFTGELF
TRBV15,ATSRYSYEQY
TRBV5-1,ASSFPGQEANYGYT
TRBV29-1,SAQEVTYTEAF
TRBV13,ASSPRLSPYEQY
TRBV27,ASSFLGRNTEAF
TRBV27,ASSFQKSYNEQF
TRBV2,ASSEQGARSGNTIY
TRBV28,ASLRDHPYEQY
TRBV19,ASSPQGRSPKNIQY
TRBV19,ASSMEVGLPLADTQY
TRBV28,ASSSAGGKHNEQF
TRBV5-4,ASGTENTEAF
TRBV3-1/TRBV3-2,ASSQDPGAEKLF
TRBV19,ASSSRGGNNQPQH
TRBV6-6,ASWARTNTGELF
TRBV27,ASSLVAGGPVGEQF
TRBV27,ASSSLAGELF
TRBV7-9,ASSLAVNEQF
TRBV10-3,AITETGSNSPLH
TRBV7-9,ASSFGQGNSPLH
TRBV6-2/TRBV6-3,ASSYPGQASYGYT